This T cell receptor (beta chain) was obtained from a study of blood T cell repertoires in COVID-19 (TCRdb year 2020). In terms of the full investigation: Samples from collaborators originated in the United States, Italy and Spain and spanned both the acute and convalescent phases of COVID-19. The material from the prospective study consisted of cDNA or gDNA derived from T cells, B-cell-depleted T cells, or PBMCs. The dataset comprised deeply sampled blood TCRbeta repertoires from subjects exposed to, actively infected with, or recovered from COVID-19. The repertoires were made available in a free public database intended to serve as a resource for research on the immune response to SARS-CoV-2. The samples were drawn from two sources: the first 160 participants of the ongoing ImmuneRACE study, and about 1,300 subjects contributed by 6 global collaborators. A de-identified subject ID, COVID-19 status, age in years and sex were almost always included in the sample metadata. Where available, HLA class I and class II types were obtained from metadata supplied by the sample provider rather than from assay-based typing. What the work shows at the level of the full study, not this receptor alone: The amount of clinical and demographic metadata varied by source and participant and was provided uncurated.

According to the germline V gene (reference sequence), CDR1 reads LGHDT and CDR2 reads YNNKEL. Ends trimmed: V by 9 bases, J by 6 bases; bases unmatched to a gene: 9. The CDR3, cysteine through phenylalanine, is 15 amino acids long. CDR3 DNA is the only sequence kept; it has 45 bases, read in frame from the first base. Notes on this clone: It has no known antigen specificity. Qualities for individual bases were not recorded, and no much larger clone is one base off.

The immunoSEQ Assay, a bias-controlled multiplex PCR, was used to amplify TCRbeta CDR3 regions from genomic DNA. In the source study's methods: The number of nucleated cells in each sample was estimated from the amplification of reference gene primers within the assay. To quantify the absolute abundance of each unique TCRbeta CDR3 rearrangement, sequence reads were collapsed and filtered. For each sample, productive Simpson clonality was calculated as the square root of Simpson's diversity index across productive rearrangements. TCRdb took over this immuneACCESS table, retaining in-frame rearrangements with V and J assigned. Such tables are incomplete; in checked studies, under half of the missing clones stem from an unresolved V gene, and the remainder is unexplained. From that table come the V and J calls and clone size; the DNA was used to work out D and trimming. Across this sample there are 60,000 to 80,000 clones, with 65% to 90% seen only once. The leading ten clones occupy roughly 25% of the sample.

Collaborating institutions collected whole blood in K2EDTA tubes following their own protocols. Collaborator samples were shipped for TCRbeta analysis as frozen whole blood, isolated PBMCs, or DNA extracted from either sample type. The receptor chain draws on TRBV3-1 (or the pseudogene TRBV3-2) and TRBJ2-3; 13 central bases correspond to TRBD2. Sequencing used peripheral blood. This TCR derives from a man aged 50 or older with acute or convalescent COVID-19. The CDR3 region reads CASSLAGGPRDTQYF. The bases are TGTGCCAGTTCACTAGCGGGGGGGCCCCGGGATACGCAGTATTTT.